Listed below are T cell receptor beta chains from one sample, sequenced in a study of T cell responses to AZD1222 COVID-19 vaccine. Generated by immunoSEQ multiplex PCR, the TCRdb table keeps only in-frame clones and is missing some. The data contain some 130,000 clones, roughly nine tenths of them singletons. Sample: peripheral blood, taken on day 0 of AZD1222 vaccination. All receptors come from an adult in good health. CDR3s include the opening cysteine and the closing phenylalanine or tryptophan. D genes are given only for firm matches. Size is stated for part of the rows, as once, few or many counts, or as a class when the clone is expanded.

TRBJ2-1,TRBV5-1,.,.,CASSLISEQFF,TGCGCCAGCAGCCTGATTAGCGAGCAGTTCTTC
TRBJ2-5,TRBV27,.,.,CASSLVETQYF,TGTGCCAGCAGTTTAGTGGAGACCCAGTACTTC
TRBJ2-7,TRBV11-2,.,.,CASSPKQGRGEQYF,TGTGCCAGCAGCCCCAAACAGGGCCGGGGCGAGCAGTACTTC
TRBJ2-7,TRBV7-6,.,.,CASSRTNEQYF,TGTGCCAGCAGCCGTACTAACGAGCAGTACTTC
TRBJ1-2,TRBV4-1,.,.,CASSPEVRTSYGYTF,TGCGCCAGCAGCCCCGAGGTTAGAACTTCCTATGGCTACACCTTC
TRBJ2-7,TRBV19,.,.,CASSDTYEQYF,TGTGCCAGTAGTGACACCTACGAGCAGTACTTC
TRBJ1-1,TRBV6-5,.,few,CASRNLDEEAFF,TGTGCCAGCAGGAACTTAGATGAGGAGGCTTTCTTT
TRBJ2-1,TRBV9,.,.,CASSVGQTNEQFF,TGTGCCAGCAGCGTTGGGCAGACAAATGAGCAGTTCTTC
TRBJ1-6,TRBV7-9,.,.,CASRPPGYNSPLHF,TGTGCCAGCAGGCCTCCCGGGTATAATTCACCCCTCCACTTT
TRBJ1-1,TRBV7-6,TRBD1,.,CASSLASGGAGMNTEAFF,TGTGCCAGCAGCTTAGCTTCAGGGGGCGCGGGAATGAACACTGAAGCTTTCTTT
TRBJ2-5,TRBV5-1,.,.,CASRGEGETQYF,TGCGCCAGCAGGGGGGAAGGAGAGACCCAGTACTTC
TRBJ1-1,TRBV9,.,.,CASTPLGRGMNTEAFF,TGTGCCAGCACCCCCCTGGGGAGGGGGATGAACACTGAAGCTTTCTTT
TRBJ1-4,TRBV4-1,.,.,CASSQDRQTLHEKLFF,TGCGCCAGCAGCCAAGACCGACAGACCCTACATGAAAAACTGTTTTTT
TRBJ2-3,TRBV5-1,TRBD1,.,CATTPSTGGADTQYF,TGCGCCACCACTCCCTCGACAGGGGGCGCAGATACGCAGTATTTT
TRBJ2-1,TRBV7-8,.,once,CASSLRSDGIHNEQFF,TGTGCCAGCAGCTTAAGGTCGGACGGGATCCACAATGAGCAGTTCTTC
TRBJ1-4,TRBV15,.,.,CATSSRQSTNEKLFF,TGTGCCACCAGCAGTCGACAGTCAACTAATGAAAAACTGTTTTTT
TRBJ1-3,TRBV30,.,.,CAWSFGNTIYF,TGTGCCTGGAGTTTTGGAAACACCATATATTTT
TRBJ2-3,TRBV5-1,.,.,CASSNRVKVSDTQYF,TGCGCCAGCAGCAACAGGGTCAAGGTTTCCGATACGCAGTATTTT
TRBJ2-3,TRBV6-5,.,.,CASKRGDTQYF,TGTGCCAGCAAGAGGGGAGATACGCAGTATTTT
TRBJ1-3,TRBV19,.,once,CASSIPLSGNTIYF,TGTGCCAGTAGTATACCACTCTCTGGAAACACCATATATTTT
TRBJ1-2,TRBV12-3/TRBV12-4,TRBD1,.,CASSLRGTSGYTF,TGTGCCAGCAGCCTCAGGGGGACATCTGGCTACACCTTC
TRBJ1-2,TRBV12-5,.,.,CASGLQGRGIDGYTF,TGTGCTAGTGGTTTGCAGGGACGTGGCATCGATGGCTACACCTTC
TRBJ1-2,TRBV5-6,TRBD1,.,CASSISGGADYGYTF,TGTGCCAGCAGCATTTCAGGGGGAGCCGACTATGGCTACACCTTC
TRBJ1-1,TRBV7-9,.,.,CASSLQLAEHTEAFF,TGTGCCAGCAGCTTACAGCTTGCTGAACATACTGAAGCTTTCTTT
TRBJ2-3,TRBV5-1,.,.,CASSWVGADTQYF,TGCGCCAGCAGCTGGGTGGGGGCAGATACGCAGTATTTT
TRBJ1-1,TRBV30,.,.,CAWSGGGIGEAFF,TGTGCCTGGAGCGGAGGAGGTATTGGCGAAGCTTTCTTT
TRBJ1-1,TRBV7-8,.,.,CASSLEGYPGTEAFF,TGTGCCAGCAGCTTAGAAGGCTACCCGGGGACTGAAGCTTTCTTT
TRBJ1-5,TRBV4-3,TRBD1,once,CASSPDRDSNQPQHF,TGCGCCAGCAGCCCGGACAGGGATAGCAATCAGCCCCAGCATTTT
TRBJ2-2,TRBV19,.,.,CASSIEHFNTGELFF,TGTGCCAGTAGTATAGAGCACTTTAACACCGGGGAGCTGTTTTTT
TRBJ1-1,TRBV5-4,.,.,CASSPGNGNTEAFF,TGTGCCAGCAGCCCGGGGAATGGGAACACTGAAGCTTTCTTT
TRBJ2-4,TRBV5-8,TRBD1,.,CASRTTGGRAKNIQYF,TGTGCCAGCAGAACGACAGGGGGCAGGGCCAAAAACATTCAGTACTTC
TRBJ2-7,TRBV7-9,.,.,CASSSLPGSYEQYF,TGTGCCAGCAGCTCGCTCCCAGGCTCCTACGAGCAGTACTTC
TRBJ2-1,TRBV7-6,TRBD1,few,CASSQWTGNHNEQFF,TGTGCCAGCAGCCAGTGGACAGGCAACCACAATGAGCAGTTCTTC
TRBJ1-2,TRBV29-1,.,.,CSLQLLETYGYTF,TGCAGCTTACAACTATTGGAAACTTATGGCTACACCTTC
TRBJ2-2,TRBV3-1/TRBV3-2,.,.,CASSQDWPAGELFF,TGTGCCAGCAGCCAAGATTGGCCAGCCGGGGAGCTGTTTTTT
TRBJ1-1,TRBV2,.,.,CASSYDSEAFF,TGTGCCAGCAGTTACGACAGTGAAGCTTTCTTT
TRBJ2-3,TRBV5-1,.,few,CASSRLGGLPTDTQYF,TGCGCCAGCAGTCGACTCGGGGGGCTCCCTACAGATACGCAGTATTTT
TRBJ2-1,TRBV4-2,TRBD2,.,CASSQITGGYNEQFF,TGTGCCAGCAGCCAAATTACGGGGGGTTACAATGAGCAGTTCTTC
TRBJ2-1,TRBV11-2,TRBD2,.,CASSPLRRAGSISYNEQFF,TGTGCCAGCAGCCCTCTTAGGAGAGCGGGGTCTATATCCTACAATGAGCAGTTCTTC
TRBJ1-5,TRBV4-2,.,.,CASSQGSGQPQHF,TGTGCCAGCAGCCAAGGAAGCGGTCAGCCCCAGCATTTT
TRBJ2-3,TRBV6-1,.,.,CASSEKIGNTQYF,TGTGCCAGCAGTGAAAAGATAGGTAATACGCAGTATTTT
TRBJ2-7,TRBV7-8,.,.,CASSLEGRGEQYF,TGTGCCAGCAGCCTAGAGGGTCGGGGCGAGCAGTACTTC
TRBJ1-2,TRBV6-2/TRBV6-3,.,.,CASSPYRSAIGYGYTF,TGTGCCAGCAGCCCTTATCGGTCGGCCATCGGCTATGGCTACACCTTC
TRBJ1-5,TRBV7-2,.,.,CASSLRVNQPQHF,TGTGCCAGCAGCTTGAGAGTGAATCAGCCCCAGCATTTT
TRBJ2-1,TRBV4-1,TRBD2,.,CASSQRESPRLAGSSYNEQFF,TGCGCCAGCAGCCAGCGGGAGAGCCCGAGACTAGCGGGCAGCTCCTACAATGAGCAGTTCTTC
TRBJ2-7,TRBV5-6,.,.,CASSALGDEQYF,TGTGCCAGCAGCGCCCTAGGGGACGAGCAGTACTTC
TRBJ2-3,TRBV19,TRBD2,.,CATSGATDTQYF,TGTGCCACTAGCGGGGCGACAGATACGCAGTATTTT
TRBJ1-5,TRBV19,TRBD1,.,CASSTTGTGNQPQHF,TGTGCCAGTAGTACGACCGGGACAGGGAATCAGCCCCAGCATTTT
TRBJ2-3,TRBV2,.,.,CASSAGLSTDTQYF,TGTGCCAGCAGTGCAGGATTAAGCACAGATACGCAGTATTTT
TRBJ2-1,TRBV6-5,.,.,CASLSNEQFF,TGTGCCAGCTTATCCAATGAGCAGTTCTTC
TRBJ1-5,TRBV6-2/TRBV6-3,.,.,CASSPTTALNQPQHF,TGTGCCAGCAGCCCCACGACAGCCCTCAATCAGCCCCAGCATTTT
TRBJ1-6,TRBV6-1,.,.,CASSDLGKHNSPLHF,TGTGCCAGCAGTGATCTGGGTAAACATAATTCACCCCTCCACTTT
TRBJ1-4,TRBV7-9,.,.,CASSPGMGGLEKLFF,TGTGCCAGCAGCCCCGGGATGGGCGGTTTGGAAAAACTGTTTTTT
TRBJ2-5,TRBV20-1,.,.,CSALKETQYF,TGCAGTGCCTTAAAAGAGACCCAGTACTTC
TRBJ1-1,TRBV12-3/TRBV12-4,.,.,CASRGWGSTEAFF,TGTGCCAGCAGAGGGTGGGGGTCCACTGAAGCTTTCTTT
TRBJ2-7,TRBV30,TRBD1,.,CAWSPGQGSREQYF,TGTGCCTGGAGCCCGGGACAGGGATCGCGGGAGCAGTACTTC
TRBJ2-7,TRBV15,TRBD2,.,CATRGGGLYEQYF,TGTGCCACCAGGGGCGGGGGTTTGTACGAGCAGTACTTC
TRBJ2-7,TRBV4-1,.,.,CASSQDGWQSYEQYF,TGCGCCAGCAGCCAAGATGGGTGGCAATCCTACGAGCAGTACTTC